Sequencing of this T cell receptor (beta chain) was carried out in a study of siplizumab effects on memory and regulatory T cells. Repertoires were generated with immunoSEQ multiplex PCR, while TCRdb's copy carries only in-frame clones and drops some. This sample has tens of thousands of clones; roughly 93% occur once, and the top ten carry about two fifths. The CDR3 spans 13 residues. V dropped 6 bases and J dropped 0 bases, with 9 bases sitting between them. CDR1 and CDR2 from the germline V gene are MNHNS and SASEGT. Study-level results: In siplizumab cultures, the suppressive function of proliferating Tregs remained unconfirmed. Siplizumab significantly brought down the alloreactive sequences that trace back to unstimulated CD4+ memory cells. Researchers could map only a minor fraction of alloreactive clones to unstimulated subsets.

Notes on this clone: The antigen remains undetermined.

The specimen sequenced was CD8+ T cells sorted from blood. The clonotype originates from a human donor in good health. This chain connects TRBV6-1 to TRBJ2-7; D unclear. The CDR3 nucleotides read TGTGCCAGCAGCCCCACCAGCTCCTACGAGCAGTACTTC. Protein sequence: CASSPTSSYEQYF.